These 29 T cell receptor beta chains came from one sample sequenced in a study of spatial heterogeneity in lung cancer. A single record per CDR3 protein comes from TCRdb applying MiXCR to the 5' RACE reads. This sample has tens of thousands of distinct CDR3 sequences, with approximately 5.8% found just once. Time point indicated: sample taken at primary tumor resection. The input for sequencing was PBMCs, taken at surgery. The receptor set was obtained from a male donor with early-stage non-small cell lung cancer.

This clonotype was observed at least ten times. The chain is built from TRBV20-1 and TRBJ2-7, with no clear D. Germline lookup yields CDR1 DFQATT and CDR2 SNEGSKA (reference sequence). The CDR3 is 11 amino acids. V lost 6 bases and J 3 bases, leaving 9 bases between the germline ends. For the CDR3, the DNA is TGCAGTGCCCCGTCAGACTACGAGCAGTACTTC. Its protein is CSAPSDYEQYF.

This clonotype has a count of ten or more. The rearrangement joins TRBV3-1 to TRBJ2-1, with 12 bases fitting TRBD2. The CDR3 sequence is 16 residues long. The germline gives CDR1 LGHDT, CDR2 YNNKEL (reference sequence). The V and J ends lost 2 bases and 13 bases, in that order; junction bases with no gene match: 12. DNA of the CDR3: TGTGCCAGCAGCCAACAACTAGCGGGGGGACTAAGCGGCCAGTTCTTC. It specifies CASSQQLAGGLSGQFF.

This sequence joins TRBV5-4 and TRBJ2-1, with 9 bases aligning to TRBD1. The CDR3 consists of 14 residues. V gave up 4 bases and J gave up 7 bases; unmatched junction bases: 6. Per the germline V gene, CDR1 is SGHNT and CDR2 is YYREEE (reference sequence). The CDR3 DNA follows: TGTGCCAGCAGCAGACAGGGGGTGGAAAATGAGCAGTTCTTC. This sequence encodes CASSRQGVENEQFF. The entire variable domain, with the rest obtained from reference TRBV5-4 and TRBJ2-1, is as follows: ETGVTQSPTHLIKTRGQQVTLRCSSQSGHNTVSWYQQALGQGPQFIFQYYREEENGRGNFPPRFSGLQFPNYSSELNVNALELDDSALYLCASSRQGVENEQFFGPGTRLTVL.

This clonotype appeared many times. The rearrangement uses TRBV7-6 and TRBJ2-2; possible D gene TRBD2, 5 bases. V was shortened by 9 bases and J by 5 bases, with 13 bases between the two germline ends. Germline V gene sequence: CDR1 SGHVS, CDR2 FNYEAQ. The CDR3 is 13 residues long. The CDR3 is CASRAEVTGELFF. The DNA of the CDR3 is TGTGCCAGTAGGGCGGAGGTAACCGGGGAGCTGTTTTTT.

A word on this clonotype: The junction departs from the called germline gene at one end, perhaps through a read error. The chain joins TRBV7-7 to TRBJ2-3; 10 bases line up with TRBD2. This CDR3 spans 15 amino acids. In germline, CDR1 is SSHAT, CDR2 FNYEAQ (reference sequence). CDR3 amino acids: CASSLTSGVLDTQYF. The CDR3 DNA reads TGTGCTAGCAGCTTAACTAGCGGGGTTCTAGATACGCAGTATTTT.

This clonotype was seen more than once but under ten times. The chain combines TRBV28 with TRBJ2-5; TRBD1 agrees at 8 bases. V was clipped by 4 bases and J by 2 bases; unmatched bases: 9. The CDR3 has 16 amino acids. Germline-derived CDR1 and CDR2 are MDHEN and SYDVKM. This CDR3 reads CASSSRGTGPQETQYF. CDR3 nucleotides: TGTGCCAGCAGTTCACGAGGGACAGGCCCACAAGAGACCCAGTACTTC.

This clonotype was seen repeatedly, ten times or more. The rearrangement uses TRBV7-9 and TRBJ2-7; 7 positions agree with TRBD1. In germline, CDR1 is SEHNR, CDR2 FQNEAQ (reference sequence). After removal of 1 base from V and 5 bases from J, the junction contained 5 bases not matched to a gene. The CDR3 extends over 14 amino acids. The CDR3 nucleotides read TGTGCCAGCAGCTTAGTGAGGCAGGGGGACGAGCAGTACTTC. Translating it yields CASSLVRQGDEQYF.

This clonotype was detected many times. The chain's CDR3 is CASSLVAGGSYEQYF. DNA for the CDR3: TGTGCCAGCAGCTTGGTAGCGGGAGGGTCCTACGAGCAGTACTTC. V and J are TRBV7-2 and TRBJ2-7, with 11 bases matching TRBD2. The germline V gene has CDR1 SGHTA and CDR2 FQGNSA. The CDR3 is made up of 15 amino acids. Trimming cost V 3 bases and J 1 base; bases outside gene matches: 2.

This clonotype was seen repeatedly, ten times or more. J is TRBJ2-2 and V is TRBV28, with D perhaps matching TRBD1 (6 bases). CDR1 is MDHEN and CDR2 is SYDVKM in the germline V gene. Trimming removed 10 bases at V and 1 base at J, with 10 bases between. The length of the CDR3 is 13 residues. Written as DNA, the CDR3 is TGTGCCACTGTAGGGGGGAACACCGGGGAGCTGTTTTTT. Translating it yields CATVGGNTGELFF.

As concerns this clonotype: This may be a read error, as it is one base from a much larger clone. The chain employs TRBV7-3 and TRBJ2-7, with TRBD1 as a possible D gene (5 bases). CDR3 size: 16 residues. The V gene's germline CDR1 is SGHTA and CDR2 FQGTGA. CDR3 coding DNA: TGTGTCAGCAGCTTAACGAGCGCAGGGCGGACCTACGAGCAGTACTTC. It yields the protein CVSSLTSAGRTYEQYF.

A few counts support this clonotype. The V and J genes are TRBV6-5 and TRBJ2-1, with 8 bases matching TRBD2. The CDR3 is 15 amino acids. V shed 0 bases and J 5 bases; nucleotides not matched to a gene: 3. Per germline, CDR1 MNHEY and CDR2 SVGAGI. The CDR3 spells CASSYSLLADNEQFF. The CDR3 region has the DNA TGTGCCAGCAGTTACTCCTTACTAGCGGACAATGAGCAGTTCTTC.

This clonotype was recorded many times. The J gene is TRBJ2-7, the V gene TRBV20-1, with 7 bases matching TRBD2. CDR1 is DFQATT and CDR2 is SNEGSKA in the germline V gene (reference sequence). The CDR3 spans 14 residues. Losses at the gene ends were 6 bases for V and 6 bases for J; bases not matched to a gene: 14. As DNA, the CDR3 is TGCAGTGCCCAAGCCGACAACCTAGCGGTCGAGCAGTACTTC. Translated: CSAQADNLAVEQYF.

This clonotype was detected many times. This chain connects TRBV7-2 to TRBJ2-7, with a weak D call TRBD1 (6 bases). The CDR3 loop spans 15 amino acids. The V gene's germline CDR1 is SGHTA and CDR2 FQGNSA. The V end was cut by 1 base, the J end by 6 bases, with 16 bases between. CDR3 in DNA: TGTGCCAGCAGCTTAGTGCAGGGGCATTTGGGCGAGCAGTACTTC. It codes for CASSLVQGHLGEQYF. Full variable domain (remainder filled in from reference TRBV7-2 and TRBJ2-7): GAGVSQSPSNKVTEKGKDVELRCDPISGHTALYWYRQSLGQGLEFLIYFQGNSAPDKSGLPSDRFSAERTGGSVSTLTIQRTQQEDSAVYLCASSLVQGHLGEQYFGPGTRLTVT.

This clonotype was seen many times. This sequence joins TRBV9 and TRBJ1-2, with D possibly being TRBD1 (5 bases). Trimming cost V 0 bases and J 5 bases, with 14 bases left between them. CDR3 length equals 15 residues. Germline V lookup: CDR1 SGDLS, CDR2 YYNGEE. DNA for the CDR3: TGTGCCAGCAGCGTAGAATGGCAGGGTTGGTATGGCTACACCTTC. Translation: CASSVEWQGWYGYTF. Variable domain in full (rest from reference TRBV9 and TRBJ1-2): DSGVTQTPKHLITATGQRVTLRCSPRSGDLSVYWYQQSLDQGLQFLIQYYNGEERAKGNILERFSAQQFPDLHSELNLSSLELGDSALYFCASSVEWQGWYGYTFGSGTRLTVV.

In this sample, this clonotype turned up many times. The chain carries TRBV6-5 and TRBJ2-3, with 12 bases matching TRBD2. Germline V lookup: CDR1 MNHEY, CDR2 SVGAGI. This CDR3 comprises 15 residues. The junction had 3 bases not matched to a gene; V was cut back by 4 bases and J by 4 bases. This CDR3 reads CASSFRTSGADTQYF. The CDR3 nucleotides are TGTGCCAGCAGTTTTCGGACTAGCGGGGCAGATACGCAGTATTTT.

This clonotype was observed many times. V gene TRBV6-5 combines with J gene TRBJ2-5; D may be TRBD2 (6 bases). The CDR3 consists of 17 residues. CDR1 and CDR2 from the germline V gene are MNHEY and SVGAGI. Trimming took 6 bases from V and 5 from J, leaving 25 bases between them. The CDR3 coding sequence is TGTGCCAGCAGGCTCCGCCGGGACTCCCGTCGGGGCGAGACCCAGTACTTC. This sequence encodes CASRLRRDSRRGETQYF.

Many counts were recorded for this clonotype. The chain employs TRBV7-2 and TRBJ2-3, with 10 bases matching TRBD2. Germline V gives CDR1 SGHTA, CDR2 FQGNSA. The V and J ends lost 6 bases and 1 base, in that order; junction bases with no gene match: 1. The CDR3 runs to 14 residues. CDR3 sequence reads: CASRTSGGTDTQYF. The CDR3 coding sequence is TGTGCCAGCAGAACTAGCGGGGGCACAGATACGCAGTATTTT.

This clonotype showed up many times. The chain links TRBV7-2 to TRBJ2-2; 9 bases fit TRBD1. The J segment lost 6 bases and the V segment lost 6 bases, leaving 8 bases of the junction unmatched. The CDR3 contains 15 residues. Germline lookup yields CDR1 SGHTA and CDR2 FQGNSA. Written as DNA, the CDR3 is TGTGCCAGCAGTCCGACAGGGGGTCGGGCCGGGGAGCTGTTTTTT. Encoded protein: CASSPTGGRAGELFF.

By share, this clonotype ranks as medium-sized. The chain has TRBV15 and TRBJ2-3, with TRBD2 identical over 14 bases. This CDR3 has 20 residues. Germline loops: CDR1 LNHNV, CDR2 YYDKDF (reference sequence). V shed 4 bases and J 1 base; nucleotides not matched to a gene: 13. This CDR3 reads CATSTGLAGGSSGGTDTQYF. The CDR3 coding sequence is TGTGCCACCAGCACTGGACTAGCGGGGGGAAGCTCCGGCGGCACAGATACGCAGTATTTT.

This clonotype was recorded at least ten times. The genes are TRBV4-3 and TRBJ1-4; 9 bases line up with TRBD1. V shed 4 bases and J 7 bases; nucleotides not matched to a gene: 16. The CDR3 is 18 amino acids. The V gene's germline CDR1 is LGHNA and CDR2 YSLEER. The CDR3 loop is CASSPSAQGANLGEKLFF. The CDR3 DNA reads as TGCGCCAGCAGCCCGTCAGCACAGGGGGCGAATCTGGGTGAAAAACTGTTTTTT.

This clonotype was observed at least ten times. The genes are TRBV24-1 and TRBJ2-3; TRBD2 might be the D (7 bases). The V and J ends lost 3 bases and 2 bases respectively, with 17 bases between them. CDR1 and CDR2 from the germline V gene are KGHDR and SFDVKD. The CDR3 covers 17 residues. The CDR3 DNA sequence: TGTGCCACCAGTGATCCCCCGGGGGGCAGCTCCACAGATACGCAGTATTTT. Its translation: CATSDPPGGSSTDTQYF.

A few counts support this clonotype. The CDR3 DNA reads as TGTGCCAGCAGCTTGGGTAGGGCGGGGGCAAGGAATCAGCCCCAGCATTTT. Protein product: CASSLGRAGARNQPQHF. The rearrangement joins TRBV5-6 to TRBJ1-5, with a tentative D call TRBD1 (6 bases). The V end was cut by 0 bases, the J end by 4 bases, with 17 bases between. The CDR3 extends over 17 amino acids. CDR1 is SGHDT, CDR2 YYEEEE, per germline.

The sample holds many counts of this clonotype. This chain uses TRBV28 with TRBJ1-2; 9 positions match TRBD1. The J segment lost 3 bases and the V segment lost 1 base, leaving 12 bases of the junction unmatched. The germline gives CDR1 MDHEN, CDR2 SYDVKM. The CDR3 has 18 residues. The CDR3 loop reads CASSLSSSSGTGYYGYTF. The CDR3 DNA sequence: TGTGCCAGCAGTTTATCCTCCTCCTCCGGGACAGGGTACTATGGCTACACCTTC.

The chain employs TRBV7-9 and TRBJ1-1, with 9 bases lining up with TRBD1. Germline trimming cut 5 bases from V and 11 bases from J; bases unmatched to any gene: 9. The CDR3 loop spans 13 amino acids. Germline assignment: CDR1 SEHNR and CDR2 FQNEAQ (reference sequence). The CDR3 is CASSVGQGSRAFF. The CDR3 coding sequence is TGTGCCAGCAGCGTCGGACAGGGGAGTAGGGCTTTCTTT.

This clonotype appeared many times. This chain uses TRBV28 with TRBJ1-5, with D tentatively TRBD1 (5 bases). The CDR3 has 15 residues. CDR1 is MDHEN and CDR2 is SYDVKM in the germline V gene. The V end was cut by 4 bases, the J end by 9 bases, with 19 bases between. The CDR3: CASSSAGTDDRPQHF. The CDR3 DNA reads TGTGCCAGCAGTTCCGCCGGGACGGATGATCGGCCCCAGCATTTT.

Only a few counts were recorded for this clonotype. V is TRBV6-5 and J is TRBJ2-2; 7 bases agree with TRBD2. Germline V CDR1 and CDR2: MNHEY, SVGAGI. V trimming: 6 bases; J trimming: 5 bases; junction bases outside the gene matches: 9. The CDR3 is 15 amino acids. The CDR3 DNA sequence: TGTGCCAGCAGCTCATTGAGGGAGGGGACCGGGGAGCTGTTTTTT. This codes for CASSSLREGTGELFF.

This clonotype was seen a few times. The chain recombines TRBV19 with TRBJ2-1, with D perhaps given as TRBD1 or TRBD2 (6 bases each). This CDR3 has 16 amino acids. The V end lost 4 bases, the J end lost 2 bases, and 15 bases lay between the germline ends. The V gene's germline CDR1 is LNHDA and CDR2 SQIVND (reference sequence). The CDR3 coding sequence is TGTGCCAGTAGTAAGGACGGGGGCGCCGCCTACAATGAGCAGTTCTTC. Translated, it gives CASSKDGGAAYNEQFF.

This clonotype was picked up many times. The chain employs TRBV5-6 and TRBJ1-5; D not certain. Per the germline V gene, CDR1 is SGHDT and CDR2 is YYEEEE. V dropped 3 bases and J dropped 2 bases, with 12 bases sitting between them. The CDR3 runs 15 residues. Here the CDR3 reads CASSSTTLGNQPQHF. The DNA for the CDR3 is TGTGCCAGCAGCTCAACCACTCTCGGCAATCAGCCCCAGCATTTT.

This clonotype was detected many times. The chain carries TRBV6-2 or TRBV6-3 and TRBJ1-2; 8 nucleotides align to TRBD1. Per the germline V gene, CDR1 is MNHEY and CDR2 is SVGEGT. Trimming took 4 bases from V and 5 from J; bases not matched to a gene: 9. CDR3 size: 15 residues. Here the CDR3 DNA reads TGTGCCAGCAGTTTTTCACGGACAGGGCGTTATGGCTACACCTTC. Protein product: CASSFSRTGRYGYTF.